These T cell receptor beta chains were read from a single sample in a study of shared clonotypes between healthy human individuals. Sequencing was performed with immunoSEQ multiplex PCR; in TCRdb, only in-frame clones are kept and a portion is missing. Of about 1.5 million clones listed, roughly 98% are singletons. The specimen sequenced was naive CD4+ T cells sorted from blood. The source is a man aged 25 to 40 in good health. The CDR3 runs from the conserved cysteine through the conserved F or W. Fields, in order: clone size, V gene, J gene, D gene, CDR3 protein, CDR3 DNA. D genes are given only for firm matches. Clone size is shown for a subset of rows, as once, few, many or a class of expanded clone.

-,TRBV7-6,TRBJ2-3,TRBD1,CASSLAQGTGGSTDTQYF,TGTGCCAGCAGCTTAGCGCAGGGGACAGGGGGTAGCACAGATACGCAGTATTTT
-,TRBV29-1,TRBJ2-5,TRBD1,CSVRLGTGGKTQYF,TGCAGCGTTCGGTTAGGGACAGGGGGGAAGACCCAGTACTTC
-,TRBV6-5,TRBJ2-7,TRBD2,CASSQLAGAYEQYF,TGTGCCAGCAGTCAACTAGCGGGGGCCTACGAGCAGTACTTC
-,TRBV10-1,TRBJ2-7,TRBD2,CASSADPGLANEQYF,TGCGCCAGCAGCGCGGATCCGGGACTAGCGAATGAACAGTACTTC
-,TRBV6-1,TRBJ2-2,TRBD1,CASSESGRLGQGLITGELFF,TGTGCCAGCAGTGAAAGTGGGAGGTTGGGACAGGGTTTGATCACCGGGGAGCTGTTTTTT
once,TRBV10-3,TRBJ2-7,-,CAISVSERNYEQYF,TGTGCCATCAGTGTAAGTGAGCGGAACTACGAGCAGTACTTC
-,TRBV5-5,TRBJ1-5,-,CASSLVTGGIGQPQHF,TGTGCCAGCAGCTTGGTCACGGGGGGGATAGGGCAGCCCCAGCATTTT
-,TRBV11-2,TRBJ2-7,TRBD1,CASSSGTGTGSYEQYF,TGTGCCAGCAGCTCCGGAACCGGGACAGGATCCTACGAGCAGTACTTC
-,TRBV10-3,TRBJ2-2,TRBD2,CAISEFPSGRTAGELFF,TGTGCCATCAGTGAGTTCCCTAGCGGGAGGACTGCCGGGGAGCTGTTTTTT
-,TRBV5-1,TRBJ2-1,-,CASSLAGTKNNEQFF,TGCGCCAGCAGCTTGGCCGGGACAAAGAACAATGAGCAGTTCTTC
-,TRBV28,TRBJ1-2,-,CASSLSGTTYGYTF,TGTGCCAGCAGTTTATCGGGGACAACCTATGGCTACACCTTC
-,TRBV9,TRBJ2-2,TRBD1,CASSLRTGTGELFF,TGTGCCAGCAGCCTTCGGACAGGGACCGGGGAGCTGTTTTTT
-,TRBV10-2,TRBJ2-1,-,CASSESKDNEQFF,TGCGCCAGCAGTGAGTCGAAGGACAATGAGCAGTTCTTC
-,TRBV11-3,TRBJ2-2,-,CASSPGQGGTGELFF,TGTGCCAGCAGCCCCGGTCAGGGGGGCACCGGGGAGCTGTTTTTT
-,TRBV11-3,TRBJ2-7,-,CASSLRAKGTVSYEQYF,TGTGCCAGCAGCTTAAGGGCAAAGGGGACGGTCTCCTACGAGCAGTACTTC
-,TRBV7-8,TRBJ2-2,-,CASSLGWVGELFF,TGTGCCAGCAGCTTAGGTTGGGTCGGGGAGCTGTTTTTT
-,TRBV29-1,TRBJ1-1,-,CSVERRFTLMNTEAFF,TGCAGCGTTGAACGCAGGTTCACATTAATGAACACTGAAGCTTTCTTT
once,TRBV5-1,TRBJ2-7,TRBD2,CASSLGASPGSGWTYEQYF,TGCGCCAGCAGCTTGGGGGCGAGCCCAGGTAGCGGGTGGACCTACGAGCAGTACTTC
-,TRBV19,TRBJ2-3,-,CASSIPRGDTQYF,TGTGCCAGTAGTATACCCAGGGGAGATACGCAGTATTTT
-,TRBV5-6,TRBJ2-3,TRBD2,CASNPGLAGGSRNTDTQYF,TGTGCCAGCAACCCGGGACTAGCGGGAGGGAGTAGGAATACAGATACGCAGTATTTT
-,TRBV5-8,TRBJ2-3,-,CASSYHRFSTDTQYF,TGTGCCAGCAGCTATCACAGATTTAGCACAGATACGCAGTATTTT
-,TRBV6-1,TRBJ2-7,TRBD2,CASSDIGTGTSGTYEQYF,TGTGCCAGCAGTGATATAGGGACAGGGACTAGCGGGACCTACGAGCAGTACTTC
-,TRBV10-3,TRBJ2-1,TRBD2,CAISESGLAGTGEQFF,TGTGCCATCAGTGAATCGGGACTAGCGGGAACCGGTGAGCAGTTCTTC
-,TRBV4-1,TRBJ2-7,-,CASSQDFRGAPSYEQYF,TGCGCCAGCAGCCAAGATTTTCGGGGAGCCCCTTCCTACGAGCAGTACTTC
-,TRBV28,TRBJ2-3,TRBD1,CASSTGGDTDTQYF,TGTGCCAGTTCAACAGGGGGTGACACAGATACGCAGTATTTT
-,TRBV7-6,TRBJ2-1,-,CASSFTRNYNEQFF,TGTGCCAGCAGCTTCACTAGGAACTACAATGAGCAGTTCTTC
once,TRBV5-4,TRBJ2-3,-,CASSVQGRTDTQYF,TGTGCCAGCAGCGTACAGGGCCGCACAGATACGCAGTATTTT
-,TRBV7-2,TRBJ1-1,-,CASSLARQGTEAFF,TGTGCCAGCAGCTTAGCGAGGCAGGGCACTGAAGCTTTCTTT
-,TRBV7-8,TRBJ1-3,-,CASSAREASSGNTIYF,TGTGCCAGCAGCGCCCGTGAGGCTAGCTCTGGAAACACCATATATTTT
-,TRBV18,TRBJ1-4,-,CASSTLSGVNEKLFF,TGTGCCAGCTCGACCCTATCAGGGGTTAATGAAAAACTGTTTTTT
-,TRBV5-1,TRBJ2-3,TRBD2,CASTNGTSGGSTDTQYF,TGCGCCAGCACAAACGGGACTAGCGGGGGGAGCACAGATACGCAGTATTTT
-,TRBV2,TRBJ2-7,TRBD2,CASNRAGPFYEQYF,TGTGCCAGCAACCGAGCGGGGCCCTTCTACGAGCAGTACTTC
-,TRBV29-1,TRBJ1-2,-,CSVQAGGGAHNYGYTF,TGCAGCGTGCAGGCCGGAGGAGGGGCCCATAACTATGGCTACACCTTC
-,TRBV27,TRBJ2-2,TRBD2,CASTLIAGVGELFF,TGTGCCAGCACCCTAATCGCGGGGGTCGGGGAGCTGTTTTTT
-,TRBV11-2,TRBJ2-3,TRBD2,CASSLLGLAATDTQYF,TGTGCCAGCAGCTTACTTGGGCTAGCGGCAACGGATACGCAGTATTTT
-,TRBV6-1,TRBJ1-1,TRBD1,CASTAQGRSTEAFF,TGTGCCAGCACCGCACAGGGGAGGAGCACTGAAGCTTTCTTT
-,TRBV11-2,TRBJ2-3,-,CASSPAGVRTVDTQYF,TGTGCCAGCAGCCCCGCGGGGGTGCGGACAGTAGATACGCAGTATTTT
-,TRBV19,TRBJ1-5,-,CASSISSVSNQPQHF,TGTGCCAGTAGTATAAGCAGTGTATCAAATCAGCCCCAGCATTTT
-,TRBV5-1,TRBJ2-2,-,CASTQGGPGELFF,TGCGCCAGCACCCAGGGGGGTCCCGGGGAGCTGTTTTTT
-,TRBV18,TRBJ2-2,TRBD1,CASARDSNTGELFF,TGTGCCAGCGCCCGGGACAGTAACACCGGGGAGCTGTTTTTT
once,TRBV27,TRBJ1-4,TRBD1,CASSHYRGLGKNEKLFF,TGTGCCAGCAGTCACTACAGGGGACTGGGGAAAAATGAAAAACTGTTTTTT
-,TRBV5-1,TRBJ2-1,-,CATSSRQSSYNEQFF,TGCGCCACCTCCAGCCGGCAGAGCTCCTACAATGAGCAGTTCTTC
-,TRBV28,TRBJ1-5,-,CASSLTTLSNQPQHF,TGTGCCAGCAGTTTGACCACTCTTAGCAATCAGCCCCAGCATTTT
-,TRBV9,TRBJ2-7,TRBD1,CASSVGTGRLSYEQYF,TGTGCCAGCAGCGTCGGGACAGGGCGGCTCTCCTACGAGCAGTACTTC
-,TRBV7-7,TRBJ2-5,TRBD2,CASSLAGVTGETQYF,TGTGCTAGCAGCCTAGCGGGAGTCACGGGAGAGACCCAGTACTTC
-,TRBV6-1,TRBJ2-7,-,CASSELNRVGYEQYF,TGTGCCAGCAGTGAACTTAACAGGGTGGGATACGAGCAGTACTTC
once,TRBV18,TRBJ1-4,-,CASSPPGSPGEKLFF,TGTGCCAGCTCACCACCGGGCTCTCCGGGTGAAAAACTGTTTTTT
-,TRBV30,TRBJ2-7,-,CAWSPLGGRFHEQYF,TGTGCCTGGAGTCCCCTGGGGGGGCGGTTCCACGAGCAGTACTTC
once,TRBV18,TRBJ2-2,TRBD1,CASSQNQIDAGGTGELFF,TGTGCCAGCTCACAAAACCAAATCGACGCAGGGGGCACCGGGGAGCTGTTTTTT
-,TRBV5-8,TRBJ1-2,-,CASSLRDNSNYGYTF,TGTGCCAGCAGCTTGCGTGACAACTCTAACTATGGCTACACCTTC
-,TRBV10-3,TRBJ1-1,TRBD1,CAISALSDRGAFF,TGTGCCATCAGTGCCTTGTCTGACAGGGGAGCTTTCTTT
-,TRBV25-1,TRBJ1-3,-,CASSGMGNTIYF,TGTGCCAGCAGTGGGATGGGAAACACCATATATTTT
-,TRBV2,TRBJ2-4,TRBD1,CASSFRTGEGNIQYF,TGTGCCAGCAGTTTCAGGACAGGGGAGGGAAACATTCAGTACTTC
-,TRBV19,TRBJ1-2,TRBD1,CASSTPAGQGAWGYGYTF,TGTGCCAGTAGTACCCCCGCGGGACAGGGGGCTTGGGGCTATGGCTACACCTTC
once,TRBV5-6,TRBJ2-7,TRBD1,CASSSGQGAREQYF,TGTGCCAGCAGCTCGGGACAGGGGGCGCGTGAGCAGTACTTC
once,TRBV20-1,TRBJ1-1,TRBD1,CSAGDREAFF,TGCAGTGCGGGGGACAGGGAAGCTTTCTTT
-,TRBV7-9,TRBJ2-7,-,CASRPPPLLGRDSYEQYF,TGTGCCAGCAGGCCTCCTCCCTTACTAGGGCGGGACTCCTACGAGCAGTACTTC
-,TRBV2,TRBJ2-7,TRBD1,CASGQGLYEQYF,TGTGCCAGCGGACAGGGCTTGTACGAGCAGTACTTC
-,TRBV2,TRBJ2-1,-,CASSVGRSSYNEQFF,TGTGCCAGCAGTGTTGGCAGGAGCTCCTACAATGAGCAGTTCTTC